This TCR beta chain was profiled in a study of blood T cells in healthy people across ages (dated by TCRdb to between 2015 and 2016). In the study overall: In model experiments, template switching captured roughly one uniquely barcoded TCR beta cDNA molecule for every two T cells. Two additional independent replicas of 1 million unique cDNA reads from the same blood draw were analyzed for two donors (one aged 18 to 30 and one aged 80 or older). The donors were split into four age groups: young (average 16 years), middle-aged (over 35), aged (roughly 68) and long-lived (approximately 80). Age-related changes in TCR beta repertoire diversity were measured in the study by deep sequencing normalized with unique cDNA molecular identifiers.

What the authors observed across the whole study: Bulk unsorted PBMC profiling prevented conclusive comparison of naive and antigen-experienced compartments. The percentage of naive T cells measured by flow cytometry correlated strongly with observed TCR beta diversity. Compared with the aged group, more naive CD4+ T cells, fewer expanded clones and increased TCR diversity were shown by the long-lived group, suggesting age selection. Because the CMV infection status of the donors was unknown, age-related changes in expanded clonotypes may potentially have been confounded. Estimates of total diversity from one million sequenced T cells were regarded as lower bounds and underestimates. As age increased, observed TCR beta diversity per million T cells dropped in a roughly linear way, and a significant reduction was already evident by age about 40.

As to this clonotype: Its specific antigen is unknown. Per-base qualities were not stored, and no clone one base away is much larger.

The approximately 39 donors, aged about 6 to 95 years, were systemically healthy Caucasian individuals from Russia. Each donor gave about 10 milliliters of peripheral blood, drawn into EDTA-treated Vacutainer tubes. PBMCs were isolated by Ficoll-Paque density-gradient centrifugation, with at least 7 million obtained per sample. Trizol reagent was used to extract total RNA from PBMCs, with at least 6 micrograms per sample. Naive CD45RAhigh/CD27high T cell percentages were measured by flow cytometry on a PBMC aliquot from every donor. The library was made by 5' RACE. This sample was sequenced with an Illumina HiSeq 2500. The second PCR ran for about 6 to 12 cycles and used a J-beta primer mix along with a sample-barcoded 5' primer. A unique molecular identifier was introduced onto each TCR beta cDNA molecule by a template-switch 5' adaptor carrying 12 random nucleotides. Each sample yielded at least 2.5 million CDR3-containing paired-end reads. All of the RNA was converted into first-strand cDNA using the Mint cDNA synthesis kit, with a TRBC-specific oligonucleotide serving as the primer. Following uracil-DNA glycosylase treatment, a first 18-cycle PCR with universal primers M1SS and BC2_uni_R was performed on all cDNA. The paper's processing steps were these. Normalization of each sample was performed by random selection of 1 million high-quality reads, each carrying a distinct molecular identifier. Reads with shared molecular identifiers were discarded instead of being binned into consensus sequences. CDR3 identification, clonotype clustering and error correction used MiTCR with a Q25 quality threshold and the strictest error-elimination algorithm. A nonparametric unseen species model with Euler transformation was used to estimate lower-bound total TCR beta diversity. In TCRdb, the public reads were trimmed at Q25 with fastp and aligned with MiXCR, with productive beta chains retained. Identical CDR3 protein sequences are pooled into one entry, listed with their most common genes and DNA. Clone size and V and J calls follow TCRdb, not the original study. The sample contains about 1 million distinct CDR3 sequences, 25% of them found a single time. The top ten clonotypes cover about 0.69% of the sample.

Spanning cysteine to phenylalanine, the CDR3 consists of 15 amino acids. Kept here is only the CDR3 DNA, which spans 45 bases and is read in frame from base 1. Reading the germline V gene gives CDR1 SQVTM and CDR2 ANQGSEA. These same records also appear under a second study, on T cells of mothers and their children. That second publication adds: Nine systemically healthy Caucasian individuals, comprising three mothers and their six children, were included as donors. cDNA synthesis used all of the extracted RNA, with about 1.5 ug of RNA in each 15 ul reaction. In the second PCR, sample barcodes and 2-4 random nucleotides were introduced via the M1S primer. Each mother yielded over 8.5 million TCR beta CDR3 reads and each child 2.5 million to 3 million reads. Thymic selection similarly shapes TCR recombination output in related and unrelated pairs, with minor effect from inherited differences. Normalized repertoire overlap was always found to be slightly, but never significantly, higher in related mother-child pairs than in unrelated mother-child pairs. With a sensitivity of about 100 clones per million clonotypes, no persistent microchimeric T cell clones were detected. In the study, deep NGS was used to compare the TCR beta repertoires of mothers and children, and features distinguishing related mother-child pairs from unrelated individuals were sought. Mothers averaged about 40 +/- 4 years of age and children averaged roughly 11 +/- 4 years. After adapter ligation was performed with NEBNext reagents, the libraries were sequenced on an Illumina HiSeq 2000 with 100+100 nt paired-end reads. To avoid cross-contamination, the mother libraries and the child libraries were prepared a month apart and sequenced in separate runs. Each donor had between roughly 450,000 and 2,300,000 distinct TCR beta clonotypes identified. Naive TCR beta clonotypes were estimated from low-frequency clonotypes matched to each donor's FACS-determined naive share, without sorting.

The receptor comes from a girl aged 2-10 years in good health. The sample consisted of blood. This chain is built from TRBV29-1 and TRBJ2-5, and perhaps TRBD2 as D gene, on 5 matching bases. The J call is in doubt because the DNA end fits TRBJ2-1 better. The DNA reads TGCAGCGTTGGTACTACTAGGTCAATTGCCAATGAGCAGTTCTTC. Translated, it gives CSVGTTRSIANEQFF.